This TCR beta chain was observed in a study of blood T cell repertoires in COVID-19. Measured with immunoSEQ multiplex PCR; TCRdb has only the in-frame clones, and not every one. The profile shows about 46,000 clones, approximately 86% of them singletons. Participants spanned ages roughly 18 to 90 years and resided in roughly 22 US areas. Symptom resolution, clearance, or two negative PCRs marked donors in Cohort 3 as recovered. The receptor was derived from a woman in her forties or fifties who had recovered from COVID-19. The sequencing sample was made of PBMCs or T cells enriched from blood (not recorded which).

CDR3 region: CASSPGTGGRNQPQHF. CDR3 DNA: TGTGCCAGCAGCCCCGGGACAGGGGGTCGGAATCAGCCCCAGCATTTT. This chain uses TRBV7-9 with TRBJ1-5; 11 bases line up with TRBD1. After removal of 5 bases from V and 4 bases from J, the junction contained 7 bases not matched to a gene. Germline loops: CDR1 SEHNR, CDR2 FQNEAQ (reference sequence). The CDR3 spans 16 residues.